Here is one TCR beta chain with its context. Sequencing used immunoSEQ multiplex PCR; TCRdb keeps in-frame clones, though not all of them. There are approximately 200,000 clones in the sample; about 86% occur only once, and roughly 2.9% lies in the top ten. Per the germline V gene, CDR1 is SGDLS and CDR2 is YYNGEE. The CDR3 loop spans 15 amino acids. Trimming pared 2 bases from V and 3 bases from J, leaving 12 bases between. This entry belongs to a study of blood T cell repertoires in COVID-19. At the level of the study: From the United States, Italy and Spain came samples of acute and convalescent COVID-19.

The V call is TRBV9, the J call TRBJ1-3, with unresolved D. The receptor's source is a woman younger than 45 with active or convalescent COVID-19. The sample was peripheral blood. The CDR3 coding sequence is TGTGCCAGCAGCGTTTCGGGAACGGTTGGAAACACCATATATTTT. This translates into CASSVSGTVGNTIYF.